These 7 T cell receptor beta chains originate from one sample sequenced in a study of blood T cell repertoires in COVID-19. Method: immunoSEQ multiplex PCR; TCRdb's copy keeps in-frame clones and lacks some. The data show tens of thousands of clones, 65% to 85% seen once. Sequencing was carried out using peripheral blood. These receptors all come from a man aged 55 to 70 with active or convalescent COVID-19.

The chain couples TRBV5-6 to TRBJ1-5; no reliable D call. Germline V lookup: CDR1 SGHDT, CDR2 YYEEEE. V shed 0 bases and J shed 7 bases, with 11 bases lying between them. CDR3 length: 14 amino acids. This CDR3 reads CASSLALGAQPQHF. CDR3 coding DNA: TGTGCCAGCAGCTTGGCCCTCGGAGCCCAGCCCCAGCATTTT. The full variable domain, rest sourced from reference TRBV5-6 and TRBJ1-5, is DAGVTQSPTHLIKTRGQQVTLRCSPKSGHDTVSWYQQALGQGPQFIFQYYEEEERQRGNFPDRFSGHQFPNYSSELNVNALLLGDSALYLCASSLALGAQPQHFGDGTRLSIL.

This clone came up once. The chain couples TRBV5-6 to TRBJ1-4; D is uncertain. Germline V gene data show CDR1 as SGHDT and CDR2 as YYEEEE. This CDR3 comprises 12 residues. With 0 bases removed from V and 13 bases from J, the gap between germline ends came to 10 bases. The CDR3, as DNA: TGTGCCAGCAGCTTGGGGTCGGGAACACTGTTTTTT. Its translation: CASSLGSGTLFF.

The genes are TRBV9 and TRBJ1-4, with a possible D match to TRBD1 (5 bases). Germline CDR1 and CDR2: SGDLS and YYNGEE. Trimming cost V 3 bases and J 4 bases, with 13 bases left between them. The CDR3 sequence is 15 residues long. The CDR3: CASSAYGGFNEKLFF. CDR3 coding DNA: TGTGCCAGCAGCGCCTACGGGGGGTTTAATGAAAAACTGTTTTTT.

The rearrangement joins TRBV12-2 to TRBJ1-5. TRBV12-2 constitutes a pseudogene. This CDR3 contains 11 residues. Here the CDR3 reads CASMELQPQHF. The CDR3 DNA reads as TGTGCAAGTATGGAGCTCCAGCCCCAGCATTTT.

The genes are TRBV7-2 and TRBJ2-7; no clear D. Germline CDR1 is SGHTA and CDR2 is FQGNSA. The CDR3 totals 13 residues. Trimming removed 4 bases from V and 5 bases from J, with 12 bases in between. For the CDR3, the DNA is TGTGCCAGCAGCTCAAATTGGAGTCACGAGCAGTACTTC. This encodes CASSSNWSHEQYF.

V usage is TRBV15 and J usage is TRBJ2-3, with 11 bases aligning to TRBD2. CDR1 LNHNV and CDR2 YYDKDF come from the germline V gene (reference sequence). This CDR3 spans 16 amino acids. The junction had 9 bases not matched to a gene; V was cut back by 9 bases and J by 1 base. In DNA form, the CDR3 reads TGTGCCACGGCGGGGTCTAGCGGGGGGCGCACAGATACGCAGTATTTT. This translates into CATAGSSGGRTDTQYF. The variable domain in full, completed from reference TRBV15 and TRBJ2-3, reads DAMVIQNPRYQVTQFGKPVTLSCSQTLNHNVMYWYQQKSSQAPKLLFHYYDKDFNNEADTPDNFQSRRPNTSFCFLDIRSPGLGDTAMYLCATAGSSGGRTDTQYFGPGTRLTVL.

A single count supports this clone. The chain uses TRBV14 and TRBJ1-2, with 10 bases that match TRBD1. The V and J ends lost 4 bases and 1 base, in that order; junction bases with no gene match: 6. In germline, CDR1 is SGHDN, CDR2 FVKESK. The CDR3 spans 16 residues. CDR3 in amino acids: CASSLRTGGLNYGYTF. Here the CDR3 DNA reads TGTGCCAGCAGCCTCCGGACAGGGGGTCTTAACTATGGCTACACCTTC.